This entry features one TCR beta chain sequence. This clonotype was seen a few times. It lacks a known antigen. No much larger clone exists at a distance of one base, and base qualities are not known. Library method: PCR. DNA from cultured CD4+ T cells was subjected to TCR sequencing with the Oncomine TCR Beta short-read assay at the Johns Hopkins FTIC core. The QIAamp micro DNA kit was used to extract genomic DNA from the cultured CD4+ T cells. Oncomine TCR Beta libraries from cultured CD4+ T cells were pooled using unique dual indexes and sequenced on an Illumina iSeq 100. As for how the authors treated the data: Non-productive sequences were removed, and CDR3s that did not start with C, did not end with F or W, or were shorter than 7 amino acids were discarded. The MANAFEST web application was used to identify antigen-specific clonotypes by comparing peptide-stimulated wells against reference wells and other culture wells. To be called positive, a clone needed an FDR below 0.05, an odds ratio above 5, and a productive frequency above 0.1% in at least two of three replicate wells. A clonotype was classed as cross-reactive if the clonotype showed significant expansion both in SARS-CoV-2 spike wells and in at least one common cold coronavirus spike condition. CDR3 homology was assessed with Levenshtein distances (stringdist) and unrooted phylogenetic trees (ape) in R version 3.6.1. TCRdb's own reprocessing of the public reads used fastp at Q25 and MiXCR and kept productive beta chains. Duplicate CDR3 protein sequences are folded into a single record with the most common DNA and genes. For this entry, the V and J calls and clone size follow TCRdb and not the study's own pipeline. Within this sample are 3,000 to 3,500 distinct CDR3 sequences, with approximately 38% of them counted one time only. The leading ten clones occupy roughly a third of the sample.

The source of the sample is a study of vaccination and CD4 T cells after COVID-19 (dated by TCRdb to the early 2020s). For the study in its entirety: Convalescent patients had a positive SARS-CoV-2 result on nasal swab PCR, and of these patients, several had mild disease and one had severe disease. The convalescent cohort included six males and four females, with two Hispanic individuals, seven Caucasians, two Asians and one multiracial person. Participants got two doses of the Pfizer-BioNTech BNT162b2 vaccine (n=8) or two doses of the Moderna mRNA-1273 vaccine (n=2). Post-COVID blood samples were collected from convalescent patients a median of around 100 days after diagnosis, with a range of roughly 30 to 161 days. Post-vaccine blood samples were collected a median of approximately 77 days after the second vaccine dose, ranging from about 13 to 250 days. The cultures were stimulated with overlapping spike peptide pools from SARS-CoV-2 and from the common cold coronaviruses HCoV-NL63, HCoV-OC43 and HCoV-229E. Control cultures used a CEFX viral epitope pool as positive control, an HIV-1 Nef peptide pool as negative control, or no peptide. In 10 COVID-19 convalescent patients and 4 infection-naive healthy vaccine recipients, the spike-specific CD4+ TCR repertoire before mRNA vaccination was compared with the repertoire after mRNA vaccination.

CDR1 DFQATT and CDR2 SNEGSKA were looked up in the germline V gene (reference sequence). The junction shows trimming of 5 bases on V and 2 bases on J, and the gene matches do not reach 7 bases of it. The cysteine opens and the phenylalanine closes a CDR3 of 14 amino acids. Only the CDR3 part of the read is kept: 42 bases, read in frame from the first base. In light of the paper, this sample's treatment or condition label describes: roughly 11-day PBMC culture with coronavirus spike peptide pools or control peptides (ViraFEST assay). The ViraFEST assay was used in the study, in which antigen-specific T cells were expanded with peptide pools and expanded clonotypes were subsequently identified by TCR sequencing. The convalescent patients' positive SARS-CoV-2 PCR tests fell between March and December 2020, which was before the Alpha, Beta and Delta variants emerged in the United States. Each well held around 2.1 million PBMCs cultured with roughly 10 ug/ml peptide pools in IMDM containing around 5% human AB serum and about 10 IU/ml IL-2. Half of the culture medium was replaced with fresh IL-2-containing medium on days 3 and 7. After 10 days of culture, CD4+ T cells were isolated by negative selection using the EasySep CD4+ T cell isolation kit. Ficoll-Paque Plus gradient centrifugation was used to isolate PBMCs from whole blood, and the isolated PBMCs were then either used fresh or cryopreserved at -140C. Each culture condition was generally run in triplicate wells.

The paper as a whole reports these results and caveats: In convalescent patients, nearly all vaccine-specific clones (304 of 307) were found to be mono-reactive for SARS-CoV-2 spike rather than cross-reactive with common cold coronaviruses. Although the median number of SARS-CoV-2-reactive clonotypes went up from 20 to 25 after infection to 38 after vaccination, the increase was not significant. Among the post-vaccine SARS-CoV-2-reactive clones in convalescent patients, a median around 90% showed up only after vaccination, which suggests vaccine-specific priming. Only a relatively small number of convalescent patients were included in the study, and early timepoints following natural infection were not analyzed.

The sequence links TRBV20-1 to TRBJ2-5, with 8 junctional bases fitting TRBD1. The origin of this receptor is a human donor who had recovered from COVID-19. Sequencing was performed on CD4+ T cells from blood, cultured in vitro. CDR3 region: CSAGDRIWQETQYF. The DNA is as follows: TGCAGTGCTGGGGACAGGATTTGGCAAGAGACCCAGTACTTC.